This T cell receptor (beta chain) was identified during a study of shared clonotypes between healthy human individuals. Clones were sequenced by immunoSEQ multiplex PCR, and TCRdb holds only the in-frame ones, with some missing. Here the sample spans approximately 650,000 clones, around 95% being singletons. This clone came up once. Its antigen is undetermined. Naive CD8 cells lacked CD45RO, underwent positive selection for CCR7 and left out terminally differentiated effector memory CD45RA+ cells. Study conclusions and caveats: Shared across several donors were around 5% of the naive CD4 clonotypes.

This CDR3 spans 13 amino acids. Trimming removed 4 bases at V and 6 bases at J, with 13 bases between. Germline V gives CDR1 SGHDT, CDR2 YYEEEE. The sequenced material came from naive CD8+ T cells sorted from blood. The clonotype originates from a woman aged 25 to 39 in good health. The V gene is TRBV5-6, the J gene TRBJ1-1; D remains ambiguous. The CDR3 is CASSQTTSPEAFF. The CDR3 nucleotides are TGTGCCAGCAGCCAAACTACGTCCCCTGAAGCTTTCTTT.